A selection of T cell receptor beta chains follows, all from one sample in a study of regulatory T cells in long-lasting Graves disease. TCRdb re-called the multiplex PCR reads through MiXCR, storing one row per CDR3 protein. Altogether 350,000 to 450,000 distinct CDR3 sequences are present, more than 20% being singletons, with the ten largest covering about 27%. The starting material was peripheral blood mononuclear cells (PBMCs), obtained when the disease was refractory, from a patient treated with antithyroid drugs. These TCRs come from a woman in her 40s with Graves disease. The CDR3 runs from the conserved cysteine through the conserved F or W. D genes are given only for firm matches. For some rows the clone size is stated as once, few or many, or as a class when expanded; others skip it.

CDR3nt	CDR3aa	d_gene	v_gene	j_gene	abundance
TGTGCCACCGGGACAGGGGGAAACACCGGGGAGCTGTTTTTT	CATGTGGNTGELFF	TRBD1	TRBV2	TRBJ2-2	many
TGCAGCGTTCCCGGGGGGCTGACTGAAGCTTTCTTT	CSVPGGLTEAFF	-	TRBV29-1	TRBJ1-1	many
TGCGCCAGCAGCTTGGGTCCCATACCTAGGGATGAGCAGTTCTTC	CASSLGPIPRDEQFF	-	TRBV5-1	TRBJ2-1	few
TGTGCCAGCACCGGACAGGGGGCCGACGGGGAGCTGTTTTTT	CASTGQGADGELFF	TRBD1	TRBV27	TRBJ2-2	many
TGCGGTGCTCTGTGGGTCCAAGAGACCCAGTACTTC	CGALWVQETQYF	-	TRBV20-1	TRBJ2-5	-
TGCAGTGCTACGCACGGACCAGGGTATTTAGACATTCAGTACTTC	CSATHGPGYLDIQYF	-	TRBV20-1	TRBJ2-4	few
TGTGCCAGCAGCTTTGGCGACGAGCAGTACTTC	CASSFGDEQYF	-	TRBV11-2	TRBJ2-7	many
TGCGCCAGCAGCGCCGGACAGGAAGATACGCAGTATTTT	CASSAGQEDTQYF	TRBD1	TRBV5-1	TRBJ2-3	few
TGTGCCAGCGGGTGGCGGGCGAGAGAGACCCAGTACTTC	CASGWRARETQYF	-	TRBV27	TRBJ2-5	-
TGTGCCAGCAGTGAAGCGGGGGGTAGGACTGAAGCTTTCTTT	CASSEAGGRTEAFF	-	TRBV2	TRBJ1-1	many
TGTGCCAGCAGCCACCCCCCCGGGACTGATGGGCACGAGCAGTACTTC	CASSHPPGTDGHEQYF	-	TRBV11-2	TRBJ2-7	many
TGTGCCAGCAGCTTAGATCCATCGGGGGAAGCTTTCTTT	CASSLDPSGEAFF	-	TRBV7-3	TRBJ1-1	many
TGTGCCAGCCAAATCTCGGGTGGGACGGGGAACACCGGGGAGCTGTTTTTT	CASQISGGTGNTGELFF	-	TRBV7-3	TRBJ2-2	few
TGTGCCAGCGCCTTTAATGAAAAACTGTTTTTT	CASAFNEKLFF	-	TRBV28	TRBJ1-4	many
TGTGCCAGCAGTGAAGCGAGCGACTCCTACGAGCAGTACTTC	CASSEASDSYEQYF	-	TRBV2	TRBJ2-7	many
TGTGCCAGCAGTCGCCGGGGGGCCCCCTTGAACACTGAAGCTTTCTTT	CASSRRGAPLNTEAFF	-	TRBV12-3/TRBV12-4	TRBJ1-1	many
TGTGCCACCAGCCAGGGCTCGGAGACCCAGTACTTC	CATSQGSETQYF	-	TRBV15	TRBJ2-5	-
TGCAGTGCTAGAGTCGCGAGAGAGACCCAGTACTTC	CSARVARETQYF	-	TRBV20-1	TRBJ2-5	many
TGCGCCAGCAGCTTGAACAGCGGGGGGGATACGCAGTATTTT	CASSLNSGGDTQYF	TRBD2	TRBV5-1	TRBJ2-3	-
TGTGCCAGCAGCCAAGAAGACAGGGGCAATCAGCCCCAGCATTTT	CASSQEDRGNQPQHF	TRBD1	TRBV2	TRBJ1-5	few
TGTGCCATCAGTGAGTCCTGGCTCCTCTACAATGAGCAGTTCTTC	CAISESWLLYNEQFF	-	TRBV10-3	TRBJ2-1	-
TGCAGCGTTGGATCACAGGGATATGGCTACACCTTC	CSVGSQGYGYTF	-	TRBV29-1	TRBJ1-2	many
TGTGCCAGCAGCCCAGTATCCGACGTACAGGATCAGTACTTC	CASSPVSDVQDQYF	-	TRBV28	TRBJ2-4	many
TGCAGTGCTAACGTGTGGCCTTTCAAAAACATTCAGTACTTC	CSANVWPFKNIQYF	-	TRBV20-1	TRBJ2-4	many
TGTGCCAGCAGTGAACTCACGGTCCCTGAAGCTTTCTTT	CASSELTVPEAFF	-	TRBV6-1	TRBJ1-1	few
TGTGCCAGCAGCTTAGTAGGGGGGCCGTTAGAGACCCAGTACTTC	CASSLVGGPLETQYF	-	TRBV7-9	TRBJ2-5	few
TGTGCCAGCAGTTTTCGAGCGTCTAGAACGACCGGGGAGCTGTTTTTT	CASSFRASRTTGELFF	-	TRBV27	TRBJ2-2	many